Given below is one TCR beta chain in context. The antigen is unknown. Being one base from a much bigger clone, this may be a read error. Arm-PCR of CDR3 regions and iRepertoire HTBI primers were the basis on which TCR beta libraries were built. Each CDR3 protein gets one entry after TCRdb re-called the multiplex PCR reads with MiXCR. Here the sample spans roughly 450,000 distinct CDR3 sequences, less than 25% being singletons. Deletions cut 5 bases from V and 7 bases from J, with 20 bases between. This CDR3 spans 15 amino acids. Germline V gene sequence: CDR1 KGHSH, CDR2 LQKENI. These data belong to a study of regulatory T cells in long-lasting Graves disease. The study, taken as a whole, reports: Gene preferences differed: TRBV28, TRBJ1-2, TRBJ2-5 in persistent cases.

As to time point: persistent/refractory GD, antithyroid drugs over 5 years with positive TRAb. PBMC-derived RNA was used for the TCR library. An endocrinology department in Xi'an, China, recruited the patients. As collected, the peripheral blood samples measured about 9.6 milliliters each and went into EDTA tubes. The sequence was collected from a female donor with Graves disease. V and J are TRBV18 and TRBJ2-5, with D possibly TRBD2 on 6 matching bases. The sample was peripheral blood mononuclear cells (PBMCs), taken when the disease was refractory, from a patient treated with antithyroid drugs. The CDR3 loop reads CASSSRRGSYWTQYF. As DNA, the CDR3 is TGTGCCAGCTCATCACGGAGGGGCTCCTACTGGACCCAGTACTTC.